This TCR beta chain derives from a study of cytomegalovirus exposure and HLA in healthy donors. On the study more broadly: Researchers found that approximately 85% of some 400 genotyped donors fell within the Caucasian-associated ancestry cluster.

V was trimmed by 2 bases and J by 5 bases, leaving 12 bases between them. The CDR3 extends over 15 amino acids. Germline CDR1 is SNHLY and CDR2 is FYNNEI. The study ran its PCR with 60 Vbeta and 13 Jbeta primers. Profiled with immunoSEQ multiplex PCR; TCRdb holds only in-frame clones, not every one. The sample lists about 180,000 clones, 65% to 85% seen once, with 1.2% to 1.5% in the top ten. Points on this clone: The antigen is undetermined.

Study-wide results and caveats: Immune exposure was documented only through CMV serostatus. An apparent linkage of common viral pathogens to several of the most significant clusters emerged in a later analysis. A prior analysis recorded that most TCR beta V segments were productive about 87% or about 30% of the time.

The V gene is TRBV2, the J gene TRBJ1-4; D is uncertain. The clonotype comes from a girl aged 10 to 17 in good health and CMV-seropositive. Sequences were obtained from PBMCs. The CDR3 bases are TGTGCCAGCAGTGAATTCGTACAGTTCAATGAAAAACTGTTTTTT. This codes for CASSEFVQFNEKLFF.